The 21 T cell receptor beta chains below were found in one sample sequenced in a study of cytomegalovirus exposure and HLA in healthy donors. Primers for the PCR totalled 60 Vbeta and 13 Jbeta. Sequencing was performed with immunoSEQ multiplex PCR; in TCRdb, only in-frame clones are kept and a portion is missing. The sample holds around 170,000 clones, about 80% seen once. The sample was PBMCs. All receptors derive from a woman aged 35 to 49 in good health and CMV-seronegative.

V gene TRBV5-4 combines with J gene TRBJ2-6; 11 bases align to TRBD1. This CDR3 is 18 amino acids long. V shed 2 bases and J 1 base; nucleotides not matched to a gene: 5. Germline V gives CDR1 SGHNT, CDR2 YYREEE (reference sequence). Here the CDR3 reads CASSFPGQGVSGANVLTF. The CDR3 DNA is TGTGCCAGCAGCTTTCCGGGACAGGGGGTATCTGGGGCCAACGTCCTGACTTTC.

CDR3 protein: CASSLGALAVQETQYF. CDR3 DNA: TGTGCCAGCAGCTTGGGGGCCCTAGCGGTCCAAGAGACCCAGTACTTC. This sequence joins TRBV5-4 and TRBJ2-5, with 7 bases lining up with TRBD2. Germline loops: CDR1 SGHNT, CDR2 YYREEE (reference sequence). Germline trimming cut 0 bases from V and 1 base from J; bases unmatched to any gene: 6. The CDR3 has 16 amino acids.

The chain couples TRBV7-8 to TRBJ1-2; possibly TRBD1 for D (6 bases). CDR1 and CDR2 from the germline V gene are SGHVS and FQNEAQ. CDR3 size: 14 residues. V was trimmed by 2 bases and J by 6 bases, leaving 13 bases between them. This CDR3 is CASSLQGPANGYTF. The CDR3 region has the DNA TGTGCCAGCAGCTTACAGGGGCCAGCAAATGGCTACACCTTC.

The genes are TRBV25-1 and TRBJ2-1; the D gene is possibly TRBD1 (6 bases). Germline V gives CDR1 MGHDK, CDR2 SYGVNS. Trimming left V 5 bases short and J 5 bases short, with 10 bases between. The CDR3 length is 13 residues. The CDR3 protein is CASSNRVNNEQFF. DNA of the CDR3: TGTGCCAGCAGTAACAGGGTTAACAATGAGCAGTTCTTC. Supplemented by reference TRBV25-1 and TRBJ2-1, the full variable domain reads EADIYQTPRYLVIGTGKKITLECSQTMGHDKMYWYQQDPGMELHLIHYSYGVNSTEKGDLSSESTVSRIRTEHFPLTLESARPSHTSQYLCASSNRVNNEQFFGPGTRLTVL.

There are a few counts of this clone. The genes are TRBV5-6 and TRBJ2-1, with 8 bases that match TRBD2. CDR3 length: 15 residues. Germline lookup yields CDR1 SGHDT and CDR2 YYEEEE. V lost 0 bases and J lost 3; bases outside the gene matches: 2. The CDR3 here is CASSLGLAIYNEQFF. The CDR3, as DNA: TGTGCCAGCAGCTTGGGACTAGCGATCTACAATGAGCAGTTCTTC. Full variable domain (rest looked up from reference TRBV5-6 and TRBJ2-1): DAGVTQSPTHLIKTRGQQVTLRCSPKSGHDTVSWYQQALGQGPQFIFQYYEEEERQRGNFPDRFSGHQFPNYSSELNVNALLLGDSALYLCASSLGLAIYNEQFFGPGTRLTVL.

The CDR3 DNA reads TGTGCCAGCAGGGTGACAGGGCGCCAAGAGACCCAGTACTTC. Protein sequence: CASRVTGRQETQYF. This sequence joins TRBV7-8 and TRBJ2-5; 7 bases are a match to TRBD1. Germline trimming cut 6 bases from V and 1 base from J; bases unmatched to any gene: 5. The CDR3 is 14 amino acids. Germline CDR1 SGHVS, CDR2 FQNEAQ.

The genes are TRBV2 and TRBJ2-5; TRBD2 matches at 10 bases. V lost 7 bases to trimming and J lost 1 base; unmatched junction nucleotides: 12. The CDR3 sequence is 17 residues long. Germline CDR1 is SNHLY and CDR2 is FYNNEI. The CDR3 region has the DNA TGTGCCAGCAACGCCGGAACTACTAGCGGGACCCAAGAGACCCAGTACTTC. It yields the protein CASNAGTTSGTQETQYF.

V usage is TRBV6-1 and J usage is TRBJ2-5, with D possibly matching TRBD1 (6 bases). Between the trimmed V and J ends, which lost 4 bases and 2 bases, there was a span of 20 bases. The CDR3 has 17 residues. From germline, CDR1 is MNHNS and CDR2 SASEGT. As DNA, the CDR3 is TGTGCCAGCAGTGTGATCCGGCCAGGGGAGCTTCAAGAGACCCAGTACTTC. As protein: CASSVIRPGELQETQYF.

This rearrangement joins TRBV19 to TRBJ1-1, with 10 bases lining up with TRBD1. The CDR3 spans 14 residues. V was pared by 6 bases and J by 6 bases, with 7 bases of the junction left unmatched. Germline CDR1 LNHDA, CDR2 SQIVND (reference sequence). CDR3 coding DNA: TGTGCCAGTAGAACCGGGACAGGGGCCCCTGAAGCTTTCTTT. It codes for CASRTGTGAPEAFF.

Note on this clone: The junction departs from germline at one end; a sequencing error may be responsible. The V and J genes are TRBV7-7 and TRBJ2-1; D might be TRBD1 (7 bases). The CDR3 length is 15 residues. Per the germline V gene, CDR1 is SSHAT and CDR2 is FNYEAQ (reference sequence). Here the CDR3 DNA reads TGTGCTAGCAGCTTAGGGCCCAGGGGGGCCCATGAGCAGTTCTTC. Translation gives CASSLGPRGAHEQFF.

This rearrangement joins TRBV7-2 to TRBJ2-5; the match to TRBD2 covers 8 bases. V shed 4 bases and J 5 bases; nucleotides not matched to a gene: 12. CDR1 SGHTA and CDR2 FQGNSA come from the germline V gene. This CDR3 has 16 amino acids. CDR3 DNA sequence: TGTGCCAGCAGCTCAACTAGCGGCGTACGTAGGGAGACCCAGTACTTC. As protein: CASSSTSGVRRETQYF.

This chain uses TRBV30 with TRBJ2-1; 9 bases map to TRBD1. V was clipped by 1 base and J by 8 bases; unmatched bases: 12. The CDR3 runs to 16 residues. Germline V lookup: CDR1 GTSNPN, CDR2 SVGIG (reference sequence). This CDR3 reads CAWSADRDRVRDEQFF. In DNA form, the CDR3 reads TGTGCCTGGAGTGCCGACCGGGACAGGGTTAGGGATGAGCAGTTCTTC.

V usage is TRBV10-3 and J usage is TRBJ1-5; TRBD1 is a possible D gene (6 bases). V was trimmed by 0 bases and J by 2 bases, leaving 17 bases between them. The length of the CDR3 is 18 residues. CDR1 and CDR2 (germline): ENHRY, SYGVKD. CDR3 protein: CAISESPADSIGNQPQHF. The CDR3 region has the DNA TGTGCCATCAGTGAGTCGCCCGCGGACAGCATCGGCAATCAGCCCCAGCATTTT.

This clone appeared a single time. This chain uses TRBV6-1 with TRBJ2-1, with TRBD2 matching 14 bases. Germline trimming cut 3 bases from V and 7 bases from J; bases unmatched to any gene: 5. This CDR3 has 16 residues. Germline V gene data show CDR1 as MNHNS and CDR2 as SASEGT. The CDR3: CASSDMTSGRGNEQFF. The CDR3 coding sequence is TGTGCCAGCAGTGACATGACTAGCGGGAGGGGAAATGAGCAGTTCTTC.

J is TRBJ1-2 and V is TRBV6-5, with D possibly matching TRBD1 (6 bases). CDR1 and CDR2 from the germline V gene are MNHEY and SVGAGI. Trimming shortened V by 8 bases and J by 3 bases, and 13 bases separated the two germline ends. There are 13 residues in the CDR3. The CDR3 region has the DNA TGTGCCAGCCAGGGGTTTTCAGACTATGGCTACACCTTC. It codes for CASQGFSDYGYTF.

The chain employs TRBV5-4 and TRBJ2-5, with 7 nucleotides matching TRBD2. V lost 0 bases and J lost 5; bases outside the gene matches: 13. Germline CDR1 is SGHNT and CDR2 is YYREEE (reference sequence). The CDR3 extends over 17 amino acids. This CDR3 is CASSLAEGRGVLETQYF. The CDR3, as DNA: TGTGCCAGCAGCTTGGCCGAGGGACGGGGGGTATTGGAGACCCAGTACTTC.

V is TRBV6-6 and J is TRBJ1-2; weak D call: TRBD1 (6 bases). CDR3 length equals 16 residues. Germline V CDR1 and CDR2: MNHNY, SVGAGI (reference sequence). Trimming shortened V by 5 bases and J by 7 bases, and 23 bases separated the two germline ends. In nucleotides, the CDR3 is TGTGCCAGCAGTAACCGGGACATCAAGTATTCTACTGGCTACACCTTC. It codes for CASSNRDIKYSTGYTF.

The chain couples TRBV7-2 to TRBJ1-5, with no clear D. This CDR3 has 13 amino acids. V lost 4 bases, J lost 6 bases, and 10 bases lay in between. The V gene's germline CDR1 is SGHTA and CDR2 FQGNSA. The CDR3 nucleotides read TGTGCCAGCAGCTCGCGGGAAGGTCAGCCCCAGCATTTT. Protein sequence: CASSSREGQPQHF.

This chain uses TRBV28 with TRBJ1-5; no clear D gene. V was pared by 8 bases and J by 0 bases, with 8 bases between. The CDR3 sequence is 13 residues long. The germline V gene has CDR1 MDHEN and CDR2 SYDVKM. DNA for the CDR3: TGTGCCAGCTATTCCCTTAGCAATCAGCCCCAGCATTTT. It encodes CASYSLSNQPQHF. Variable domain in full (rest from reference TRBV28 and TRBJ1-5): DVKVTQSSRYLVKRTGEKVFLECVQDMDHENMFWYRQDPGLGLRLIYFSYDVKMKEKGDIPEGYSVSREKKERFSLILESASTNQTSMYLCASYSLSNQPQHFGDGTRLSIL.

Points on this clone: A junction end diverges from the germline sequence, so it may reflect a read error. This specimen includes other DNA sequences encoding the same CDR3. The rearrangement uses TRBV9 and TRBJ2-1; perhaps TRBD2 as D (5 bases). The germline V gene has CDR1 SGDLS and CDR2 YYNGEE. The CDR3 spans 15 residues. In DNA form, the CDR3 reads TGTGCCAGTAGCGTAAGTGGGAGTTTCGGCAATGAGCAGTTCTTC. It specifies CASSVSGSFGNEQFF.

V and J are TRBV4-2 and TRBJ2-1; 7 nucleotides align to TRBD2. The CDR3 has 15 amino acids. CDR1 is LGHNA and CDR2 is YNFKEQ in the germline V gene. V gave up 0 bases and J gave up 5 bases; unmatched junction bases: 4. CDR3 in amino acids: CASSQEREPNNEQFF. CDR3 sequence (DNA): TGTGCCAGCAGCCAAGAGCGGGAGCCGAACAATGAGCAGTTCTTC.